This entry describes one T cell receptor beta chain. Generated by immunoSEQ multiplex PCR, the TCRdb table keeps only in-frame clones and is missing some. The repertoire holds approximately 200,000 clones, with 75% to 90% as singletons. This entry belongs to a study of cytomegalovirus exposure and HLA in healthy donors. Trimming removed 0 bases from V and 4 bases from J, with 14 bases in between. The CDR3 length is 16 residues. The V gene's germline CDR1 is SGHDT and CDR2 YYEEEE. Sequencing was performed on PBMCs. The TCR was taken from a man in his late teens or twenties in good health and CMV-seropositive. The gene calls are TRBV5-6 and TRBJ2-1, with a tentative D call TRBD2 (6 bases). CDR3 bases: TGTGCCAGCAGCTTGGTCGGGGCCGGGGGATACAATGAGCAGTTCTTC. This codes for CASSLVGAGGYNEQFF. Variable domain in full (rest from reference TRBV5-6 and TRBJ2-1): DAGVTQSPTHLIKTRGQQVTLRCSPKSGHDTVSWYQQALGQGPQFIFQYYEEEERQRGNFPDRFSGHQFPNYSSELNVNALLLGDSALYLCASSLVGAGGYNEQFFGPGTRLTVL.